The rows below give T cell receptor beta chains drawn from one sample of a study of memory CD4+ T cells and cytomegalovirus serostatus. Some clones are missing from TCRdb's copy, which holds only in-frame ones; the method was immunoSEQ multiplex PCR. This table has approximately 60,000 clones, over 70% appearing once. Sequencing was performed on memory CD4+ T cells from blood. These receptor sequences come from an adult in good health and CMV-seropositive. The CDR3 runs from the conserved cysteine through the conserved F or W. D genes are given only for firm matches. Clone size is given for some rows only: seen once, a few or many times, or a class if the clone is expanded.

J: TRBJ1-5
V: TRBV28
size: .
D: .
CDR3: CASIERVRAFGQPQHF
DNA: TGTGCCAGCATCGAAAGGGTTAGGGCTTTTGGTCAGCCCCAGCATTTT

J: TRBJ1-2
V: TRBV10-3
size: many
D: .
CDR3: CATAGPETASGYTF
DNA: TGTGCCACCGCGGGGCCCGAAACCGCCTCCGGCTACACCTTC

J: TRBJ2-7
V: TRBV11-2
size: .
D: TRBD1
CDR3: CASSRGQVSEQYF
DNA: TGTGCCAGCAGCCGGGGACAGGTTTCCGAGCAGTACTTC

J: TRBJ1-2
V: TRBV7-9
size: .
D: TRBD1
CDR3: CASSSPREPRGRPHGYTF
DNA: TGTGCCAGCAGCTCGCCCCGAGAACCCAGGGGGCGCCCCCATGGCTACACCTTC

J: TRBJ1-1
V: TRBV30
size: few
D: .
CDR3: CAWRGPSNTEAFF
DNA: TGTGCCTGGAGGGGGCCTTCGAACACTGAAGCTTTCTTT

J: TRBJ2-7
V: TRBV19
size: .
D: .
CDR3: CASSSRGVPGEQYF
DNA: TGTGCCAGTAGTTCCCGGGGCGTACCAGGCGAGCAGTACTTC

J: TRBJ1-2
V: TRBV28
size: .
D: TRBD1
CDR3: CASRDRDKPTF
DNA: TGTGCCAGCCGGGACAGGGATAAACCCACCTTC

J: TRBJ1-3
V: TRBV30
size: .
D: .
CDR3: CAWSIPGTAVNTIYF
DNA: TGTGCCTGGAGTATACCGGGGACGGCTGTAAACACCATATATTTT

J: TRBJ2-2
V: TRBV7-3
size: .
D: TRBD1
CDR3: CASSLTSRTGLRELFF
DNA: TGTGCCAGCAGCTTAACGTCCCGGACAGGGCTGCGGGAGCTGTTTTTT

J: TRBJ2-3
V: TRBV20-1
size: .
D: .
CDR3: CSASLKDTQYF
DNA: TGCAGTGCTAGCTTAAAAGATACGCAGTATTTT

J: TRBJ2-7
V: TRBV28
size: .
D: .
CDR3: CATEGGNSYEQYF
DNA: TGTGCCACCGAGGGGGGGAACTCCTACGAGCAGTACTTC

J: TRBJ1-4
V: TRBV5-1
size: .
D: .
CDR3: CASRDSNEKLFF
DNA: TGCGCCAGCAGGGACAGTAATGAAAAACTGTTTTTT

J: TRBJ2-7
V: TRBV2
size: once
D: TRBD1
CDR3: CASSPDREHEQYF
DNA: TGTGCCAGCAGTCCCGACAGGGAACACGAGCAGTACTTC

J: TRBJ2-2
V: TRBV5-1
size: .
D: TRBD2
CDR3: CASSSLAANTGELFF
DNA: TGCGCCAGCAGCTCCCTAGCGGCGAACACCGGGGAGCTGTTTTTT

J: TRBJ1-1
V: TRBV19
size: .
D: .
CDR3: CASSIAGDTEAFF
DNA: TGTGCCAGTAGTATAGCTGGGGACACTGAAGCTTTCTTT

J: TRBJ2-7
V: TRBV30
size: .
D: .
CDR3: CAWSVNFYEQYF
DNA: TGTGCCTGGAGCGTCAATTTCTACGAGCAGTACTTC

J: TRBJ1-3
V: TRBV19
size: few
D: .
CDR3: CASSQTHRVQGNTIYF
DNA: TGTGCCAGCAGCCAGACCCACCGCGTACAGGGAAACACCATATATTTT

J: TRBJ2-1
V: TRBV7-2
size: .
D: .
CDR3: CASSLLPEQFF
DNA: TGTGCCAGCAGCTTACTCCCCGAGCAGTTCTTC

J: TRBJ2-2
V: TRBV1
size: .
D: .
CDR3: CTSSQRPGTSDTGELFF
DNA: TGCACCAGCAGCCAAAGACCTGGGACTAGCGACACCGGGGAGCTGTTTTTT

J: TRBJ1-1
V: TRBV6-4
size: .
D: .
CDR3: CASSAGKNTEAFF
DNA: TGTGCCAGCTCGGCAGGGAAAAACACTGAAGCTTTCTTT

J: TRBJ1-2
V: TRBV7-2
size: .
D: .
CDR3: CASSSPRGGVYGYTF
DNA: TGTGCCAGCAGCTCCCCTCGGGGCGGGGTCTATGGCTACACCTTC

J: TRBJ1-4
V: TRBV28
size: .
D: .
CDR3: CASSSHTGGVNEKLFF
DNA: TGTGCCAGCAGTTCCCACACAGGAGGTGTTAATGAAAAACTGTTTTTT

J: TRBJ1-1
V: TRBV11-3
size: few
D: .
CDR3: CASSTDRDTEAFF
DNA: TGTGCCAGCAGCACCGACAGAGACACTGAAGCTTTCTTT

J: TRBJ2-5
V: TRBV25-1
size: .
D: .
CDR3: CASSVRGLQETQYF
DNA: TGTGCCAGCAGTGTAAGAGGGCTCCAAGAGACCCAGTACTTC

J: TRBJ2-1
V: TRBV23-1
size: .
D: .
CDR3: CASSRTAFNEQFF
DNA: TGCGCCAGCTCCCGGACAGCTTTTAATGAGCAGTTCTTC

J: TRBJ1-2
V: TRBV29-1
size: .
D: .
CDR3: CSHDGSYGYTF
DNA: TGCAGTCACGATGGTAGCTATGGCTACACCTTC

J: TRBJ2-7
V: TRBV15
size: .
D: .
CDR3: CATGVRRDTYEQYF
DNA: TGTGCCACCGGAGTCCGACGGGATACCTACGAGCAGTACTTC

J: TRBJ2-5
V: TRBV25-1
size: once
D: .
CDR3: CASSRGARETQYF
DNA: TGTGCCAGCAGTAGGGGGGCGCGGGAGACCCAGTACTTC

J: TRBJ2-1
V: TRBV30
size: .
D: .
CDR3: CAWSVRLNEQFF
DNA: TGTGCCTGGAGTGTTAGGCTCAATGAGCAGTTCTTC

J: TRBJ2-3
V: TRBV25-1
size: .
D: .
CDR3: CASSELGELSTDTQYF
DNA: TGTGCCAGCAGTGAATTAGGGGAACTTAGCACAGATACGCAGTATTTT

J: TRBJ2-1
V: TRBV7-6
size: .
D: .
CDR3: CASSLQSGAYNEQFF
DNA: TGTGCCAGCAGCTTACAAAGCGGAGCCTACAATGAGCAGTTCTTC

J: TRBJ2-5
V: TRBV7-7
size: .
D: .
CDR3: CASSLEDQDTQYF
DNA: TGTGCCAGCAGCTTAGAGGACCAGGACACCCAGTACTTC

J: TRBJ1-1
V: TRBV29-1
size: .
D: .
CDR3: CSVRAGRDTEAFF
DNA: TGCAGCGTTCGGGCAGGGAGGGACACTGAAGCTTTCTTT

J: TRBJ1-2
V: TRBV28
size: .
D: .
CDR3: CASSIREGRGYTF
DNA: TGTGCCAGCAGTATCCGTGAAGGCCGAGGCTACACCTTC

J: TRBJ2-3
V: TRBV10-3
size: few
D: .
CDR3: CAVSLADTQYF
DNA: TGTGCCGTCTCTCTAGCCGATACGCAGTATTTT

J: TRBJ1-2
V: TRBV5-1
size: .
D: .
CDR3: CASSPNSGGYDGYTF
DNA: TGCGCCAGCAGCCCGAACAGTGGAGGGTATGATGGCTACACCTTC

J: TRBJ2-3
V: TRBV4-1
size: few
D: TRBD2
CDR3: CASSHQGLAGGTDTQYF
DNA: TGCGCCAGCAGCCATCAGGGACTAGCGGGAGGGACAGATACGCAGTATTTT

J: TRBJ1-3
V: TRBV7-2
size: .
D: .
CDR3: CASGPSSGNTIYF
DNA: TGTGCCAGCGGACCCTCCAGCGGAAACACCATATATTTT

J: TRBJ1-4
V: TRBV7-6
size: .
D: .
CDR3: CASSLNGVGAGEKLFF
DNA: TGTGCCAGCAGCTTAAATGGCGTGGGGGCGGGTGAAAAACTGTTTTTT

J: TRBJ2-6
V: TRBV7-9
size: few
D: TRBD2
CDR3: CASSLGGTGANVLTF
DNA: TGTGCCAGCAGCCTCGGGGGGACTGGGGCCAACGTCCTGACTTTC

J: TRBJ1-2
V: TRBV10-2
size: .
D: .
CDR3: CASSEVGGGGYTF
DNA: TGCGCCAGCAGTGAGGTCGGGGGAGGCGGCTACACCTTC

J: TRBJ2-1
V: TRBV10-3
size: .
D: TRBD2
CDR3: CAISEEGLAGGLDYNEQFF
DNA: TGTGCCATCAGTGAGGAAGGACTAGCGGGAGGGCTGGATTACAATGAGCAGTTCTTC

J: TRBJ2-3
V: TRBV6-6
size: .
D: TRBD2
CDR3: CASSGTSGADTQYF
DNA: TGTGCCAGCAGTGGGACTAGCGGGGCAGATACGCAGTATTTT

J: TRBJ1-1
V: TRBV27
size: once
D: TRBD1
CDR3: CASSLRRDRVNTEAFF
DNA: TGTGCCAGCAGTTTAAGACGGGACAGGGTGAACACTGAAGCTTTCTTT

J: TRBJ1-1
V: TRBV4-2
size: few
D: .
CDR3: CASSQDFRGPEAFF
DNA: TGTGCCAGCAGCCAAGATTTCCGGGGTCCTGAAGCTTTCTTT

J: TRBJ2-5
V: TRBV7-2
size: once
D: .
CDR3: CASSSPVWTEQETQYF
DNA: TGTGCCAGCAGCTCCCCGGTTTGGACAGAACAAGAGACCCAGTACTTC

J: TRBJ2-5
V: TRBV7-2
size: .
D: .
CDR3: CASSFGETQYF
DNA: TGTGCCAGCAGCTTCGGCGAGACCCAGTACTTC

J: TRBJ2-5
V: TRBV9
size: .
D: TRBD1
CDR3: CASSVEQGAWETQYF
DNA: TGTGCCAGCAGCGTAGAGCAGGGGGCATGGGAGACCCAGTACTTC

J: TRBJ1-1
V: TRBV2
size: .
D: .
CDR3: CASSRRQGLNTEAFF
DNA: TGTGCCAGCAGTCGTCGTCAGGGGTTGAACACTGAAGCTTTCTTT

J: TRBJ1-3
V: TRBV18
size: .
D: .
CDR3: CASSPDEGSGNTIYF
DNA: TGTGCCAGCTCGCCCGATGAAGGCTCTGGAAACACCATATATTTT